The entry below gives a single T cell receptor beta chain sequence along with its context. What it recognizes is unknown. The data stem from a study of OX40 agonist ivuxolimab in advanced cancers. In the study overall: The patients got ivuxolimab, which is an agonistic anti-OX40 (CD134) antibody. Under the entry rules, prior anti-PD-1, anti-PD-L1 or anti-CTLA-4 therapy was allowed, and around 40% had some.

The data were produced by immunoSEQ multiplex PCR, yet TCRdb's version contains in-frame clones alone and is incomplete. This sample has 80,000 or so clones, with 89% found just once. Whole-study results and caveats: Average numbers of expanded clones were greater in CD8+ T cells than in CD4+. Partial responders receiving 0.1-3.0 mg/kg showed among the lowest clonal expansion.

The receptor was isolated from an adult with an advanced solid tumor such as melanoma, head and neck, liver or kidney cancer. Here the sequenced sample was CD4+ or CD8+ T cells sorted from blood, taken in a trial of the OX40 agonist ivuxolimab.

CDR3 region: CASSLGSRGQRKYF. The CDR3 nucleotides read TGTGCCAGCAGCTTAGGGAGTAGAGGTCAAAGGAAGTACTTC. The chain carries TRBV7-2 and TRBJ2-5; D is unresolved. The CDR3 runs to 14 residues. With 1 base removed from V and 12 bases from J, the gap between germline ends came to 18 bases. Germline CDR1 is SGHTA and CDR2 is FQGNSA.